The 20 T cell receptor beta chains in this list originate from one sample, sequenced in a study of blood T cell repertoires in COVID-19. TCRdb's copy holds only in-frame clones and misses some; the assay was immunoSEQ multiplex PCR. The table lists about 51,000 clones, approximately 86% of them singletons. The sequenced sample consisted of peripheral blood. The receptor source for this set is a man aged 80 or over with active COVID-19.

This sequence joins TRBV30 and TRBJ1-1, with D hard to call. Germline CDR1 is GTSNPN and CDR2 is SVGIG (reference sequence). Trimming stripped 1 base from V and 0 bases from J, with 12 bases between. This CDR3 region has 15 residues. CDR3 sequence (DNA): TGTGCCTGGAGTGCCTACCGGGTCTTGAACACTGAAGCTTTCTTT. Translation gives CAWSAYRVLNTEAFF.

This clone was observed a handful of times. The chain uses TRBV27 and TRBJ2-1, with D possibly matching TRBD2 (6 bases). V dropped 4 bases and J dropped 4 bases, with 14 bases sitting between them. Germline V CDR1 and CDR2: MNHEY, SMNVEV (reference sequence). The CDR3 spans 15 residues. The CDR3 loop reads CASSSPQRAYNEQFF. The DNA of the CDR3 is TGTGCCAGCAGTTCCCCCCAGCGGGCGTACAATGAGCAGTTCTTC.

This clone is a singleton in its sample. The CDR3 region is CASSWIDREKEYF. The CDR3, as DNA: TGTGCCAGCAGCTGGATAGACAGGGAGAAGGAGTACTTC. This chain connects TRBV5-5 to TRBJ2-4; 7 bases fit TRBD1. The CDR3 is made up of 13 amino acids. J gave up 14 bases and V 3 bases, and 11 bases lay outside the gene matches. CDR1 is SGHKS, CDR2 YYEKEE, per germline (reference sequence).

This rearrangement joins TRBV3-1 (or the pseudogene TRBV3-2) to TRBJ2-1; D is unresolved. V was clipped by 0 bases and J by 0 bases, with 9 bases between them. Germline V gene sequence: CDR1 LGHDT, CDR2 YNNKEL (reference sequence). The CDR3 loop spans 16 amino acids. This CDR3 reads CASSQEELSSYNEQFF. The CDR3 region has the DNA TGTGCCAGCAGCCAAGAAGAGTTGAGCTCCTACAATGAGCAGTTCTTC.

This clone was observed a single time. The J gene is TRBJ2-7, the V gene TRBV18, with D possibly matching TRBD1 (5 bases). CDR3 size: 14 residues. The ends were cut back, 3 bases at V and 4 bases at J, with 13 bases in the middle. Germline values: CDR1 KGHSH, CDR2 LQKENI. CDR3 DNA: TGTGCCAGCTCACCTAGGAAAGGGGAATACGAGCAGTACTTC. It is translated as CASSPRKGEYEQYF.

The genes are TRBV5-6 and TRBJ1-5; the D is unclear. CDR1 is SGHDT and CDR2 is YYEEEE in the germline V gene. Trimming took off 4 bases at V and 0 bases at J, with 11 bases between the two ends. The CDR3 is 15 amino acids. The CDR3 loop is CASSMDGYSNQPQHF. CDR3 DNA sequence: TGTGCCAGCAGCATGGACGGTTATAGCAATCAGCCCCAGCATTTT.

The chain links TRBV7-2 to TRBJ2-1, with 12 bases fitting TRBD2. J lost 0 bases, V lost 6 bases, and 6 bases had no gene match. Germline-derived CDR1 and CDR2 are SGHTA and FQGNSA. The CDR3 length is 17 residues. This CDR3 is CASRVTSGSSSYNEQFF. The CDR3 DNA is TGTGCCAGCAGGGTGACTAGCGGGAGTAGCTCCTACAATGAGCAGTTCTTC. The full variable domain, rest sourced from reference TRBV7-2 and TRBJ2-1, is GAGVSQSPSNKVTEKGKDVELRCDPISGHTALYWYRQSLGQGLEFLIYFQGNSAPDKSGLPSDRFSAERTGGSVSTLTIQRTQQEDSAVYLCASRVTSGSSSYNEQFFGPGTRLTVL.

This sequence joins TRBV12-5 and TRBJ2-3, with D maybe TRBD2 (5 bases). The germline gives CDR1 LGHNT, CDR2 FRNRAP. Trimming stripped 2 bases from V and 4 bases from J, with 10 bases between. The CDR3 contains 14 residues. CDR3 residues: CASGLWGVADTQYF. The CDR3 nucleotides are TGTGCTAGTGGTTTGTGGGGAGTGGCAGATACGCAGTATTTT.

This clone occurred once. V usage is TRBV27 and J usage is TRBJ1-2; D not resolved. V lost 1 base, J lost 4 bases, and 13 bases lay in between. Germline V gene data show CDR1 as MNHEY and CDR2 as SMNVEV (reference sequence). The length of the CDR3 is 15 residues. As DNA, the CDR3 is TGTGCCAGCAGTTTATTGGGCTCACGGGGCTATGGCTACACCTTC. Protein product: CASSLLGSRGYGYTF.

This clone was observed once. The chain uses TRBV5-1 and TRBJ2-1, with 7 bases lining up with TRBD2. The CDR3 runs to 16 residues. With 0 bases clipped from V and 2 bases from J, the junction kept 5 bases outside the gene matches. CDR1 SGHRS and CDR2 YFSETQ come from the germline V gene. CDR3 nucleotides: TGCGCCAGCAGCTTGGATGGCGGGAGCCCCTACAATGAGCAGTTCTTC. Translated: CASSLDGGSPYNEQFF.

The genes are TRBV30 and TRBJ2-1; 12 nucleotides agree with TRBD2. The CDR3 is 17 residues long. The trim removed 3 bases at V and 4 bases at J, leaving 10 bases unmatched. Germline V lookup: CDR1 GTSNPN, CDR2 SVGIG (reference sequence). CDR3 bases: TGTGCCTGGAGCTCCTCGACTAGCGGGAGTTGGTACAATGAGCAGTTCTTC. As protein: CAWSSSTSGSWYNEQFF.

The chain employs TRBV6-6 and TRBJ1-4, with no clear D. Germline CDR1 reads MNHNY; CDR2 reads SVGAGI (reference sequence). V lost 5 bases to trimming and J lost 0 bases, with 10 bases between them. This CDR3 has 15 amino acids. The CDR3 sequence: CASSNEGATNEKLFF. For the CDR3, the DNA is TGTGCCAGCAGTAACGAGGGTGCAACTAATGAAAAACTGTTTTTT.

This chain joins TRBV6-2 or TRBV6-3 and TRBJ2-7; possibly TRBD1 for D (6 bases). CDR3 length: 14 amino acids. Germline V gene lookup returns CDR1 MNHEY and CDR2 SVGEGT. With 2 bases removed from V and 2 bases from J, the gap between germline ends came to 10 bases. CDR3 bases: TGTGCCAGCAGTTACGGCAGGGGCCCCTACGAGCAGTACTTC. As protein: CASSYGRGPYEQYF.

The chain links TRBV14 to TRBJ2-1, with a tentative D call TRBD2 (6 bases). The CDR3 spans 12 residues. The ends were cut back, 3 bases at V and 7 bases at J, with 7 bases in the middle. Germline lookup yields CDR1 SGHDN and CDR2 FVKESK. The CDR3 nucleotides are TGTGCCAGCAGCCAGACTAGGAATGAGCAGTTCTTC. Amino acids: CASSQTRNEQFF.

J is TRBJ2-1 and V is TRBV10-3; perhaps TRBD2 as D (6 bases). This CDR3 comprises 15 residues. V dropped 0 bases and J dropped 5 bases, with 11 bases sitting between them. The germline gives CDR1 ENHRY, CDR2 SYGVKD. This CDR3 reads CAISESREADNEQFF. CDR3 in DNA: TGTGCCATCAGTGAGTCTAGGGAGGCCGACAATGAGCAGTTCTTC.

This clone was recorded once. The genes are TRBV7-8 and TRBJ2-5; 8 bases agree with TRBD2. Germline assignment: CDR1 SGHVS and CDR2 FQNEAQ. V lost 1 base, J lost 5 bases, and 9 bases stayed unmatched. This CDR3 spans 16 amino acids. CDR3 sequence: CASSLGGREVRETQYF. The CDR3 nucleotides are TGTGCCAGCAGCTTAGGTGGGCGGGAGGTCAGGGAGACCCAGTACTTC.

This sequence joins TRBV27 and TRBJ2-7, with D hard to call. The CDR3 has 15 amino acids. The V gene's germline CDR1 is MNHEY and CDR2 SMNVEV (reference sequence). Trimming took off 6 bases at V and 4 bases at J, with 19 bases between the two ends. The CDR3 spells CASSPFFPLFYEQYF. The CDR3 DNA is TGTGCCAGCAGCCCTTTTTTCCCCCTATTTTACGAGCAGTACTTC.

This chain joins TRBV11-3 and TRBJ1-1; a possible D gene is TRBD1 (5 bases). The germline gives CDR1 SGHNT, CDR2 YENEEA. The CDR3 runs 13 residues. Trimming took 2 bases from V and 10 from J, leaving 14 bases between them. DNA for the CDR3: TGTGCCAGCAGCTTACAGGGTGCCTCCGGAGCTTTCTTT. As protein: CASSLQGASGAFF.

This chain uses TRBV9 with TRBJ2-3, with D possibly TRBD2 on 6 matching bases. CDR1 and CDR2 (germline): SGDLS, YYNGEE. The V end lost 3 bases, the J end lost 0 bases, and 8 bases lay between the germline ends. This CDR3 spans 14 amino acids. The CDR3 loop reads CASSESGSTDTQYF. The CDR3 DNA is TGTGCCAGCAGCGAGAGCGGGAGCACAGATACGCAGTATTTT.

The chain uses TRBV7-9 and TRBJ1-2, with TRBD1 matching over 7 bases. The trim removed 5 bases at V and 2 bases at J, leaving 5 bases unmatched. Per germline, CDR1 SEHNR and CDR2 FQNEAQ (reference sequence). This CDR3 region has 14 residues. CDR3 in amino acids: CASSPWDRNYGYTF. CDR3 bases: TGTGCCAGCAGCCCCTGGGACAGAAACTATGGCTACACCTTC.